Listed here are 32 T cell receptor beta chains from one sample, sequenced in a study of T cells after yellow fever vaccination (dated by TCRdb to about 2019). Libraries came from 5' RACE. Sequencing instrument: Illumina HiSeq 2500. TCRdb itself trimmed the public reads at Q25 with fastp, ran MiXCR and retained productive beta chains. All rows with the same CDR3 protein become a single entry with the most common DNA and genes. The sample table shows a few hundred thousand distinct CDR3 sequences, and approximately 8% are seen once. Of the sample, approximately 15% falls within the top ten clones. According to the study, the label for this sample's treatment or condition signals: live attenuated yellow fever vaccine strain. Specimen: PBMCs, collected roughly 46 days after the first yellow fever vaccination. The receptors originated from a man between 18 and 35 years old who received the YFV17D yellow fever vaccine.

This chain uses TRBV5-1 with TRBJ2-2, with D possibly matching TRBD1 (6 bases). This CDR3 spans 12 amino acids. V lost 5 bases and J lost 10, with 12 bases in between. Germline values: CDR1 SGHRS, CDR2 YFSETQ. CDR3 region: CASRQGSAELFF. In DNA, the CDR3 is TGCGCCAGCAGACAGGGATCCGCGGAGCTGTTTTTT.

The chain combines TRBV7-9 with TRBJ1-1; D gene ambiguous. Germline loops: CDR1 SEHNR, CDR2 FQNEAQ (reference sequence). The CDR3 loop spans 14 amino acids. V lost 2 bases and J 1 base, leaving 8 bases between the germline ends. The CDR3 region has the DNA TGTGCCAGCAGCTTATCGGTCCGGAACACTGAAGCTTTCTTT. Its protein product is CASSLSVRNTEAFF.

The genes are TRBV7-8 and TRBJ1-2; 7 bases match TRBD1. The CDR3 is 16 amino acids. The germline V gene has CDR1 SGHVS and CDR2 FQNEAQ. The V gene end was trimmed by 5 bases and the J gene end by 4 bases; junction bases not matched to a gene: 13. CDR3 DNA: TGTGCCAGCAGCCCCGCGGGGAAGACAGGGACCTATGGCTACACCTTC. Translation: CASSPAGKTGTYGYTF.

This clonotype was found many times. J is TRBJ2-3 and V is TRBV12-3 or TRBV12-4; D gene uncertain. The CDR3 spans 12 residues. V was trimmed by 6 bases and J by 0 bases, leaving 4 bases between them. Written as DNA, the CDR3 is TGTGCCAGCAGCTCTAGCACAGATACGCAGTATTTT. The encoded protein is CASSSSTDTQYF.

The V gene is TRBV13, the J gene TRBJ2-7; 10 bases match TRBD2. This CDR3 comprises 14 residues. The germline V gene encodes CDR1 PRHDT and CDR2 FYEKMQ (reference sequence). The trim removed 3 bases at V and 5 bases at J, leaving 4 bases unmatched. Here the CDR3 DNA reads TGTGCCAGCAGCTTCAGCGGGGGGGCTCACGAGCAGTACGTC. It specifies CASSFSGGAHEQYV.

This rearrangement joins TRBV10-3 to TRBJ2-3; D is possibly TRBD2 (7 bases). Trimming cost V 6 bases and J 3 bases, with 19 bases left between them. Germline V CDR1 and CDR2: ENHRY, SYGVKD. CDR3 size: 16 residues. The DNA for the CDR3 is TGTGCCATCAGCGCGGGGGCGCGGGGGATTACAGATACGCAGTATTTT. This translates into CAISAGARGITDTQYF.

This clonotype showed up just a few times. This chain connects TRBV7-9 to TRBJ2-7; 7 bases are a match to TRBD2. The J segment lost 5 bases and the V segment lost 4 bases, leaving 11 bases of the junction unmatched. This CDR3 contains 15 residues. Germline CDR1 and CDR2: SEHNR and FQNEAQ (reference sequence). The chain's CDR3 is CASSSDPGGGNEQYF. The CDR3 DNA follows: TGTGCCAGCAGCTCCGACCCGGGAGGCGGGAACGAGCAGTACTTC.

This clonotype was counted a few times. The chain combines TRBV27 with TRBJ1-1; no clear D. V was shortened by 6 bases and J by 0 bases, with 8 bases between the two germline ends. Germline V gene sequence: CDR1 MNHEY, CDR2 SMNVEV (reference sequence). The CDR3 covers 13 residues. The CDR3 is CASRLKMNTEAFF. The CDR3 coding sequence is TGTGCCAGCAGATTGAAAATGAACACTGAAGCTTTCTTT.

In this sample, this clonotype turned up many times. This chain uses TRBV6-2 or TRBV6-3 with TRBJ2-1; 8 nucleotides agree with TRBD1. The J segment lost 5 bases and the V segment lost 4 bases, leaving 7 bases of the junction unmatched. The CDR3 is made up of 15 amino acids. Germline V CDR1 and CDR2: MNHEY, SVGEGT. In DNA, the CDR3 is TGTGCCAGCAGTTCGGGACAGGCCCCTGACAATGAGCAGTTCTTC. Protein sequence: CASSSGQAPDNEQFF.

This clonotype was seen only a few times. V usage is TRBV7-9 and J usage is TRBJ1-1; 8 nucleotides align to TRBD1. V was clipped by 3 bases and J by 1 base; unmatched bases: 7. Germline V lookup: CDR1 SEHNR, CDR2 FQNEAQ (reference sequence). CDR3 size: 16 residues. This CDR3 is CASSFGGRGPNTEAFF. The DNA of the CDR3 is TGTGCCAGCAGCTTCGGGGGCAGGGGGCCGAACACTGAAGCTTTCTTT.

This clonotype showed up just a few times. The chain uses TRBV7-2 and TRBJ1-5; possibly TRBD1 for D (6 bases). The germline V gene encodes CDR1 SGHTA and CDR2 FQGNSA. The V end was cut by 2 bases, the J end by 7 bases, with 9 bases between. This CDR3 contains 13 residues. CDR3 DNA: TGTGCCAGCAGCTTATTTGGGGGCCAGCCCCAGCATTTT. Its protein is CASSLFGGQPQHF.

The J gene is TRBJ2-3, the V gene TRBV6-5; 11 bases are shared with TRBD2. This CDR3 has 18 amino acids. Germline V gene lookup returns CDR1 MNHEY and CDR2 SVGAGI. The V gene end was trimmed by 0 bases and the J gene end by 4 bases; junction bases not matched to a gene: 9. The CDR3 DNA follows: TGTGCCAGCAGTTACTCCCGTACTAGCGGGGGTCCATCAGATACGCAGTATTTT. It is translated as CASSYSRTSGGPSDTQYF.

V usage is TRBV5-5 and J usage is TRBJ1-1; a possible D gene is TRBD1 (6 bases). CDR3 length: 15 amino acids. Trimming took off 1 base at V and 6 bases at J, with 16 bases between the two ends. CDR1 is SGHKS and CDR2 is YYEKEE in the germline V gene (reference sequence). The CDR3 coding sequence is TGTGCCAGCAGCTTGCGATACAGGGAGTTGGCTGAAGCTTTCTTT. Translation gives CASSLRYRELAEAFF.

This clonotype occurred a few times. The rearrangement joins TRBV21-1 to TRBJ1-6; the table calls TRBD1, which could not be checked here. TRBV21-1 is a documented pseudogene. The CDR3 is 16 amino acids. The CDR3 loop reads CASSKAPGRGSSPLHF. CDR3 in DNA: TGTGCCAGCAGCAAAGCGCCGGGCAGGGGGAGCTCACCCCTCCACTTT.

This clonotype was picked up many times. The chain combines TRBV7-2 with TRBJ2-7; the D call may be TRBD1 or TRBD2 (5 bases each). CDR3 length equals 13 residues. V was trimmed by 5 bases and J by 3 bases, leaving 11 bases between them. Germline CDR1 reads SGHTA; CDR2 reads FQGNSA. CDR3 loop: CASSPRDGYEQYF. The CDR3 DNA is TGTGCCAGCAGCCCCCGGGACGGCTACGAGCAGTACTTC.

This clonotype was seen only a few times. The V and J genes are TRBV9 and TRBJ2-1; 12 nucleotides match TRBD2. Per the germline V gene, CDR1 is SGDLS and CDR2 is YYNGEE. This CDR3 is built from 14 residues. Losses at the gene ends were 3 bases for V and 9 bases for J; bases not matched to a gene: 4. The CDR3 is CASSDQTSGGEQFF. The CDR3 nucleotides are TGTGCCAGCAGCGACCAGACTAGCGGGGGTGAGCAGTTCTTC. The complete variable domain, with remaining parts taken from reference TRBV9 and TRBJ2-1, reads DSGVTQTPKHLITATGQRVTLRCSPRSGDLSVYWYQQSLDQGLQFLIQYYNGEERAKGNILERFSAQQFPDLHSELNLSSLELGDSALYFCASSDQTSGGEQFFGPGTRLTVL.

This clonotype was recorded a few times. The chain combines TRBV7-3 with TRBJ2-5; D call uncertain. CDR1 SGHTA and CDR2 FQGTGA come from the germline V gene. V lost 9 bases and J lost 3, with 14 bases in between. CDR3 length: 13 amino acids. The CDR3: CARARPPEETQYF. The CDR3 DNA sequence: TGTGCCAGAGCGCGACCCCCCGAAGAGACCCAGTACTTC.

V gene TRBV5-6 combines with J gene TRBJ1-1, with a tentative D call TRBD1 (6 bases). The CDR3 length is 13 residues. Germline values: CDR1 SGHDT, CDR2 YYEEEE. V was pared by 7 bases and J by 10 bases, with 20 bases between. CDR3 in amino acids: CASGQSAVYVAFF. The CDR3 coding sequence is TGTGCCAGCGGACAGTCTGCCGTTTACGTAGCTTTCTTT.

This clonotype was seen more than once but under ten times. The chain is built from TRBV10-3 and TRBJ2-7; a weak D match, TRBD2 (5 bases). The CDR3 spans 15 residues. The germline V gene encodes CDR1 ENHRY and CDR2 SYGVKD. The V gene lost 6 bases and the J gene lost 2 bases, with 17 bases spanning the gap. Here the CDR3 DNA reads TGTGCCATCAGGAACCTAAGAGGGTCCCCCTACGAGCAGTACTTC. Translated, it gives CAIRNLRGSPYEQYF.

The genes are TRBV24-1 and TRBJ1-6; D is unresolved. CDR1 is KGHDR, CDR2 SFDVKD, per germline. The CDR3 has 12 amino acids. V was clipped by 5 bases and J by 7 bases, with 5 bases between them. The CDR3 sequence is CATSVSNSPLHF. The DNA of the CDR3 is TGTGCCACCAGTGTAAGCAATTCACCCCTCCACTTT.

This clonotype was detected a few times. The chain couples TRBV25-1 to TRBJ2-7, with 8 positions matching TRBD1. This CDR3 is built from 15 residues. The germline gives CDR1 MGHDK, CDR2 SYGVNS. The V segment lost 4 bases and the J segment 1 base; nucleotides outside the gene matches: 6. The CDR3 sequence is CASSASTGESYEQYF. As DNA, the CDR3 is TGTGCCAGCAGTGCGTCGACAGGGGAATCCTACGAGCAGTACTTC.

This clonotype was observed a handful of times. This chain connects TRBV5-5 to TRBJ1-1; weak D call: TRBD1 (5 bases). Germline CDR1 is SGHKS and CDR2 is YYEKEE (reference sequence). The CDR3 covers 14 residues. V was trimmed by 2 bases and J by 7 bases, leaving 15 bases between them. CDR3: CASSLQSAGLEAFF. The CDR3, as DNA: TGTGCCAGCAGCTTACAATCCGCAGGGCTTGAAGCTTTCTTT.

J is TRBJ1-1 and V is TRBV7-9, with 7 positions matching TRBD1. The V gene end was trimmed by 5 bases and the J gene end by 0 bases; junction bases not matched to a gene: 6. This CDR3 is 15 amino acids long. Per the germline V gene, CDR1 is SEHNR and CDR2 is FQNEAQ (reference sequence). The CDR3 DNA reads as TGTGCCAGCAGCCGAACCGGGACAGTGAACACTGAAGCTTTCTTT. It is translated as CASSRTGTVNTEAFF.

The V and J genes are TRBV7-2 and TRBJ2-7; 10 bases agree with TRBD2. Germline V gene sequence: CDR1 SGHTA, CDR2 FQGNSA. CDR3 length: 15 amino acids. V lost 6 bases and J lost 4; bases outside the gene matches: 9. The CDR3 region is CASSLTAGGPYEQYF. CDR3 sequence (DNA): TGTGCCAGCAGTCTCACAGCGGGGGGGCCGTACGAGCAGTACTTC.

V usage is TRBV5-6 and J usage is TRBJ2-5, with D perhaps matching TRBD1 (5 bases). Trimming removed 0 bases at V and 7 bases at J, with 16 bases between. This CDR3 is built from 15 residues. Germline V gives CDR1 SGHDT, CDR2 YYEEEE. The CDR3 protein is CASSLEALRGGTQYF. Here the CDR3 DNA reads TGTGCCAGCAGCTTGGAGGCCCTTAGGGGCGGGACCCAGTACTTC.

In this sample, this clonotype turned up a few times. The chain combines TRBV7-3 with TRBJ2-3, with 8 bases fitting TRBD2. The CDR3 extends over 15 amino acids. J was trimmed by 1 base and V by 4 bases; bases with no gene match: 4. Germline V gives CDR1 SGHTA, CDR2 FQGTGA. CDR3 in amino acids: CASSSQRGRTDTQYF. CDR3 in DNA: TGTGCCAGCAGCTCCCAGCGGGGGCGCACAGATACGCAGTATTTT.

CDR3 region: CSARSQGPLETQYF. CDR3 bases: TGCAGTGCTAGATCCCAGGGGCCCTTAGAGACCCAGTACTTC. The chain employs TRBV20-1 and TRBJ2-5, with D perhaps TRBD1 (6 bases). Trimming stripped 2 bases from V and 4 bases from J, with 14 bases between. The CDR3 consists of 14 residues. CDR1 is DFQATT and CDR2 is SNEGSKA in the germline V gene (reference sequence).

This sequence joins TRBV6-1 and TRBJ2-1, with 9 nucleotides matching TRBD1. The CDR3 has 15 residues. Germline V gene data show CDR1 as MNHNS and CDR2 as SASEGT. V gave up 2 bases and J gave up 11 bases; unmatched junction bases: 10. This chain's CDR3 is CASSEWTGVSSKQFF. In nucleotides, the CDR3 is TGTGCCAGCAGTGAATGGACAGGGGTCTCTTCCAAGCAGTTCTTC.

In this sample, this clonotype turned up a few times. V gene TRBV5-1 combines with J gene TRBJ2-3; possible D gene TRBD2, 5 bases. CDR1 SGHRS and CDR2 YFSETQ come from the germline V gene. The CDR3 loop spans 13 amino acids. Trimming pared 4 bases from V and 3 bases from J, leaving 9 bases between. Here the CDR3 DNA reads TGCGCCAGCAGCACTCGGGAAACAGATACGCAGTATTTT. Encoded protein: CASSTRETDTQYF.

The chain links TRBV18 to TRBJ2-5, with D perhaps matching TRBD1 (6 bases). The germline CDR1 and CDR2 sequences are KGHSH and LQKENI. There are 15 residues in the CDR3. Between the trimmed V and J ends, which lost 1 base and 3 bases, there was a span of 12 bases. The CDR3 sequence is CASSPLHYREETQYF. In nucleotides, the CDR3 is TGTGCCAGCTCACCACTTCATTACAGGGAAGAGACCCAGTACTTC.

This clonotype was detected a few times. This sequence joins TRBV11-2 and TRBJ2-7; D not resolved. The V end lost 0 bases, the J end lost 2 bases, and 8 bases lay between the germline ends. The CDR3 loop spans 14 amino acids. The germline V gene encodes CDR1 SGHAT and CDR2 FQNNGV. In DNA form, the CDR3 reads TGTGCCAGCAGCTTAGAACCGCAAACCTACGAGCAGTACGTC. As protein: CASSLEPQTYEQYV.

V gene TRBV5-1 combines with J gene TRBJ2-1; TRBD2 is a possible D gene (6 bases). With 4 bases removed from V and 7 bases from J, the gap between germline ends came to 18 bases. Germline V gives CDR1 SGHRS, CDR2 YFSETQ. The CDR3 has 15 residues. The CDR3 DNA reads TGCGCCAGCAGCGAAGGGACTGTCACCGGGAATGAGCAGTTCTTC. This sequence encodes CASSEGTVTGNEQFF.